This T cell receptor beta chain was identified during a study of shared clonotypes between healthy human individuals. The V gene's germline CDR1 is KGHSH and CDR2 LQKENI. This CDR3 has 16 residues. Trimming took 0 bases from V and 4 from J, leaving 13 bases between them. Regarding this clone: Its antigen is not known.

Clones were sequenced by immunoSEQ multiplex PCR, and TCRdb holds only the in-frame ones, with some missing. The sample carries more than 400,000 clones, approximately 82% recorded once. Those who donated were healthy HIV-negative adults, with no recent acute infections or vaccinations reported. Each donor was a Caucasian adult residing in Nashville, Tennessee. Whole-study findings and limits: A limitation of the genetic and exposure-history diversity represented arose from few donors.

Sequencing used PBMCs. V and J are TRBV18 and TRBJ1-3; D gene uncertain. The source of this sequence is a woman in her thirties or forties in good health. Some clones in this sample may be carry-over from other donors' samples. CDR3 sequence (DNA): TGTGCCAGCTCACCACCGTTGGGGAGTCTAGGAAACACCATATATTTT. Its protein product is CASSPPLGSLGNTIYF.